This entry features one TCR beta chain sequence. Its antigen is unidentified. This sample is part of a study of CXCR3-negative and CXCR3-positive naive CD8 T cells. Study in general: The libraries yielded around 140 million TRB reads, about 1.5 +/- 0.3 million each.

Study results and caveats: For CXCR3-positive naive cells, TRB CDR3s were more hydrophobic than those of CXCR3-negative naive cells.

Germline values: CDR1 SEHNR, CDR2 FQNEAQ (reference sequence). The CDR3 contains 14 residues. UMI labels and 5' RACE were used to prepare the TRB cDNA libraries. TCRdb reanalyzed the 5' RACE reads and collapses them to one entry per CDR3 protein, without DNA. This table lists over 150,000 distinct CDR3 sequences. The receptor's source is a human donor in good health. Some clones in this sample may be carry-over from other donors' samples. This chain uses TRBV7-9 with TRBJ2-5; there is no DNA to check the TCRdb D call of TRBD1. Sequencing used naive CXCR3+ CD8+ T cells from blood. Documented subset: CD45RO-CCR7+CD27+CD95- naive CD8+ T cells expressing CXCR3 (TNR3+). The CDR3 spells CASSSDPHGETQYF.